The source of this T cell receptor (beta chain) is a study of cytomegalovirus exposure and HLA in healthy donors. Overall study results and limits: Certain indistinguishable V segments, among them TRBV6-2 and TRBV6-3, were excluded. The availability of immune exposure information extended only to CMV serostatus.

The PCR employed 60 Vbeta primers together with 13 Jbeta primers. Generated by immunoSEQ multiplex PCR, the TCRdb table keeps only in-frame clones and is missing some. The table records about 64,000 clones, about 85% of them present only once. The CDR3 contains 13 residues. V lost 0 bases and J lost 2, with 5 bases in between. Germline assignment: CDR1 SGHRS and CDR2 YFSETQ. On this clone: Antigen: not known. Other nucleotide sequences from this sample produce the same CDR3.

The source of this sequence is a female donor in good health and CMV-seronegative. The chain employs TRBV5-1 and TRBJ2-5, with D unclear. The sample taken for sequencing was PBMCs. CDR3 sequence reads: CASSLAPQETQYF. CDR3 DNA: TGCGCCAGCAGCTTGGCCCCGCAAGAGACCCAGTACTTC.